This T cell receptor (beta chain) was profiled in a study of cytomegalovirus exposure and HLA in healthy donors (dated by TCRdb to between 2016 and 2019). Notes on the research overall: In an earlier analysis of roughly 590 of the donors, 276 Gb of sequence data and just under 120 million unique TCR beta sequences from roughly 190 million T cells were reported. Using immunosequencing, the study profiled T cell repertoires from some 670 subjects and related those repertoires to cytomegalovirus serostatus. Besides the first cohort of about 730 subjects, a separate validation cohort made up of roughly 120 different subjects was used. Roughly 5 DR-DQ haplotypes were handled as single units for association and clustering, since linkage in the cohort was strong. Donor age, sex, ethnicity and CMV serostatus were collected together with the repertoire data. Across some 400 genotyped donors of the cohort, an average of roughly 230,000 unique TCR beta nucleotide sequences per donor were sequenced, and roughly 20% of those sequences were non-productive. An earlier analysis of approximately 500 of the donors applied high-throughput TCR beta sequencing to assess whether each TCR beta V gene segment acted as functional or pseudogenic. A later genetic analysis took genome-wide SNP genotypes for about 55% of the 666 donors and used that subset as a discovery cohort. The study aimed to test whether signatures of past pathogen exposure could be identified by cataloging public T cell receptors. In a later analysis, previously published TCR beta repertoires from several hundred donors were re-analyzed and high-resolution HLA genotyping was added so that TCR occurrence patterns could be studied. All discovery cohort repertoires had been generated on a single sequencing platform. High-throughput TCR immunosequencing, statistical association of individual TCRs with disease status, and machine learning were combined to predict cytomegalovirus infection status. Typing coverage varied by locus: roughly 629-630 donors for A, B, C, DRB1 and DQB1; approximately 500 for DQA1; about 590 for DPA1; 450 to 480 for DPB1. Class I and class II HLA loci were covered by the typing at four-digit resolution. In the later analysis, no new phenotypic data were used to find candidate immune exposures; instead, reliance was placed on TCR beta sequences and their occurrence across donors. Roughly 290 gigabases of sequencing data and approximately 91 million unique TCR sequences made up an early release that covered approximately 700 HLA-typed donors. Of the approximately 400 genotyped donors, approximately 82% fell in the genetic ancestry cluster associated with self-reported Caucasian donors.

The cohort consisted of hundreds of healthy bone marrow donors. At the time of sampling, all cohort members were nominally healthy, though unrecorded immune exposures were likely present. The donor was CMV seronegative and belonged to the group of 352 seronegative cohort members. Each donor provided a peripheral blood sample, and peripheral blood mononuclear cells were used for TCR beta sequencing. The Qiagen DNeasy Blood Extraction Kit was used to extract genomic DNA from the blood cell samples. What the authors observed across the whole study: In vitro tests confirmed that a few of the cytomegalovirus-associated TCR beta chains recognize cytomegalovirus antigens. When HLA alleles, especially DR and DQ, strongly co-occurred, attributing TCR associations to individual alleles was difficult. CMV serostatus was the only immune exposure information available for the cohort. Some 15 rarely observed V segments, including chromosome 9 orphons, were excluded from the earlier analysis of approximately 500 of the donors because counts were too low. Correlated functional status among segregating V segments might reflect linkage disequilibrium, but an unknown experimental factor could not be ruled out. According to a later analysis, parvovirus B19, influenza, CMV and Epstein-Barr virus appeared linked to several top co-occurrence clusters. In an earlier analysis of about 600 of the donors, most TCR beta V segments appeared in productive rearrangements about 87% or about 30% of the time, broadly matching IMGT annotations. According to a later analysis, most CMV-associated TCR beta chains appeared to be HLA-restricted, and the HLA associations seemed to be driven largely by CMV exposure. Cytomegalovirus status was reported to be diagnosed by the classifier with high specificity and sensitivity in both the original and validation cohorts. A later genetic analysis associated a missense DCLRE1C variant with V-gene and J-gene trimming of TCR beta chains, and an independent cohort replicated the association. A later genetic analysis reported fewer N-insertions in productive TCRs among donors in an Asian-associated ancestry cluster than the roughly 670-donor mean. Some IMGT-functional V segments, including TRBV6-2 and TRBV6-3, could not be told apart with the 87-base-pair reads, so those segments were excluded. Roughly uniform sequencing depth across donors was assumed in presence/absence analyses, although this assumption may not hold. Because some donors lacked HLA typing at each locus, the association tests relied only on the typed subset. A later analysis found that HLA-associated TCR beta chains were more clonally expanded and had lower generation probabilities than equally common non-associated chains. While some public TCRs were present in many individuals, most TCR sequences turned up only very rarely across donors. A cluster of highly shared sequence variants was judged likely to represent a technical artifact of the sequencing pipeline. At a false discovery rate of 0.05, a later analysis linked under 20,000 TCR beta sequences to specific HLA alleles. A further reported finding was that TCR beta sequences accurately predicted the HLA-A and HLA-B alleles for most subjects in the first cohort. In a later analysis, the rate of TCR association differed among HLA loci, with DRB1 alleles having the most associated TCRs and HLA-C alleles having the fewest. The study gave a list of more than 150 TCR beta chains associated with cytomegalovirus. The authors suggested that the approach could potentially be extended to other disease states and immunological phenotypes. This cohort had only TCR beta chains sequenced, and the lack of alpha or paired-chain data limited which features could be detected.

As regards this clone: Its antigen is not yet known. No base qualities exist here, and no much larger clone lies one base off it.

Library prep was done by the immunoSEQ multiplex PCR assay. A mixture of 60 forward primers for TCR Vbeta segments and 13 reverse primers for TCR Jbeta segments was used in the multiplex PCR. The CDR3 region of rearranged TCR beta genes was amplified from genomic DNA by a multiplex PCR assay. On the Illumina HiSeq System, the amplified TCR beta libraries were sequenced as 87-base-pair reads. In the source study's methods: A later analysis counted about 76 million unique TCR beta chains across the 650 to 700 repertoires, and roughly 11 million of these chains were shared by at least two donors. To remove PCR and sequencing errors, raw reads were error-corrected and collapsed into unique sequences using a nearest-neighbor algorithm that merged closely related sequences. Alignment of CDR3 sequences to IMGT reference sequences was used to assign V, D and J gene segments. Each retained sequence needed at least a six-nucleotide match to both a V gene segment and a J gene segment. A rearrangement was called productive if the CDR3 had no stop codons and remained in frame with V and J, and every other rearrangement was called non-productive. Following IMGT convention, CDR3 was defined as the stretch from the second conserved V-encoded cysteine up to the conserved J-encoded phenylalanine. The earlier analysis of 500 to 600 of the donors excluded sequences that lacked an unambiguous match to a single V gene segment. An earlier analysis of a few hundred of the donors classified V segments as functional when productive rearrangements were above 56.7% and as segregating when the standard deviation between donors was above 5%. To diagnose cytomegalovirus status from the catalog of TCR beta chain sequences, a statistical classification framework was built. In a later analysis, V and J genes were assigned by comparing TCR nucleotide sequences against IMGT/GENE-DB human TR gene sequences. A later analysis assigned CDR3 sequences and most-parsimonious VDJ recombination scenarios with the TCRdist pipeline. In a later analysis, each TCR beta chain was defined by its CDR3 amino acid sequence together with its V-gene family, and reads without a unique V-gene family were excluded. A later analysis removed 500 to 650 highly shared, low-generation-probability nucleotide sequences to deal with suspected cross-contamination and a sequencing artifact. In a later analysis, a clonal expansion index was calculated for each public chain from normalized within-repertoire ranks of inferred template counts. A later analysis computed generation probabilities with a VDJ recombination model fitted to out-of-frame rearrangements, and checked the results against IGoR. In a later analysis, hypergeometric tests were used to score TCR-TCR, TCR-HLA and TCR-CMV co-occurrence, with a repertoire-size bias correction applied to TCR pairs. To estimate false discovery rates, a later analysis permuted the HLA or CMV assignments 20 times. In a later analysis, co-occurring TCRs were grouped using DBSCAN, with TCRdist sequence similarity added in when clustering inside HLA-allele-positive subsets. For co-occurrence clustering, repertoires with fewer than 30,000 or more than 120,000 public chains were excluded, along with a handful of repertoires with anomalous nucleotide sharing. This immuneACCESS table, as held by TCRdb, lists in-frame sequences with V and J called but not all clones. Of the missing ones, under half trace to an unresolved V gene in checked studies; the others have no known cause. From that table come the V and J calls and clone size; the DNA was used to work out D and trimming. The sample profile shows approximately 190,000 clones; about 84% of them were found once. 3.8% of the sample goes to the ten largest clones.

Trimming removed 1 base from V and 3 bases from J; the gene matches leave 3 bases unexplained. For CDR1 and CDR2, the germline V gene lists MNHNS and SASEGT. The CDR3 sequence holds 16 residues, the cysteine and phenylalanine included. The CDR3 DNA has 48 bases and is translated from base 1. The chain links TRBV6-1 with TRBJ1-6, and 7 bases in between align with TRBD1. The sequencing sample was made of PBMCs. The TCR sequence derives from a middle-aged man in good health and CMV-seronegative. Here the CDR3 is given as CASSEVPGGYNSPLHF. The sequenced DNA is TGTGCCAGCAGTGAAGTACCAGGGGGCTATAATTCACCCCTCCACTTT.